This TCR beta chain appears in the sequencing data of a study of T cell repertoires in cytomegalovirus infection. Across the whole study: HLA-B-restricted CMV epitopes that are well studied, plus recently identified HLA-C-restricted ones, were used by the study. In public TCR beta signatures, there were indications of both CMV infection and matching HLA type.

The J segment lost 5 bases and the V segment lost 5 bases, leaving 11 bases of the junction unmatched. The CDR3 runs to 15 residues. Germline CDR1 MNHNS, CDR2 SASEGT. Overall study results and limits: Dominating the ex vivo response were HLA-C-restricted CMV-specific TCR beta clonotypes. Using cumulative public TCR beta family frequency, the authors identified those who carried CMV together with the relevant HLA.

TCRdb re-analysed the reads in MiXCR, keeping a single row per CDR3 protein. This table holds approximately 500,000 distinct CDR3 sequences, roughly a third found once. Comment on this clonotype: Its antigen remains unknown.

The rearrangement joins TRBV6-1 to TRBJ2-5; 7 bases line up with TRBD1. The sample consisted of cultured PBMCs, taken from culture after CMV antigen stimulation. This sequence was found in a human donor in good health (CMV status not recorded). Some clones in this sample may be carry-over from other donors' samples. CDR3 residues: CASSFDRAVRETQYF. CDR3 nucleotide sequence: TGTGCCAGCAGTTTCGACAGGGCGGTCCGGGAGACCCAGTACTTC.